Below are 17 T cell receptor beta chains sequenced from a single sample in a study of cytomegalovirus exposure and HLA in healthy donors. The data were produced by immunoSEQ multiplex PCR, yet TCRdb's version contains in-frame clones alone and is incomplete. The sample lists approximately 82,000 clones, over 85% occurring once. The specimen sequenced was PBMCs. The receptor set was obtained from a woman aged 18-35 years in good health and CMV-seronegative.

The chain employs TRBV5-8 and TRBJ2-5, with D unresolved. Trimming shortened V by 5 bases and J by 0 bases, and 5 bases separated the two germline ends. CDR3 length equals 12 residues. CDR1 SGHTS and CDR2 YDEGEE come from the germline V gene. The CDR3 bases are TGTGCCAGCAGAGAGAACCAAGAGACCCAGTACTTC. Amino acid sequence: CASRENQETQYF.

The chain links TRBV14 to TRBJ2-1, with 16 bases aligning to TRBD2. CDR3 length: 19 residues. The V and J ends lost 2 bases and 6 bases, in that order; junction bases with no gene match: 10. CDR1 is SGHDN and CDR2 is FVKESK in the germline V gene. CDR3 coding DNA: TGTGCCAGCAGCCAACTAGGGACTAGCGGGAGGGCGTTTTTCAATGAGCAGTTCTTC. Encoded protein: CASSQLGTSGRAFFNEQFF.

The rearrangement joins TRBV6-9 to TRBJ1-3; no definite D call. From germline, CDR1 is MNHGY and CDR2 SVAAGI. The CDR3 totals 17 residues. Trimming pared 2 bases from V and 0 bases from J, leaving 14 bases between. The CDR3 loop reads CASSYDEGTSSGNTIYF. DNA of the CDR3: TGTGCCAGCAGTTATGATGAGGGCACGAGCTCTGGAAACACCATATATTTT.

The chain is built from TRBV28 and TRBJ2-1, with 10 bases fitting TRBD2. The CDR3 length is 16 residues. Germline values: CDR1 MDHEN, CDR2 SYDVKM. V lost 4 bases and J lost 2; bases outside the gene matches: 5. CDR3 bases: TGTGCCAGCAGTTCCCTGCTAGCGGGAGCCTACAATGAGCAGTTCTTC. Translated: CASSSLLAGAYNEQFF. The variable domain in full, completed from reference TRBV28 and TRBJ2-1, reads DVKVTQSSRYLVKRTGEKVFLECVQDMDHENMFWYRQDPGLGLRLIYFSYDVKMKEKGDIPEGYSVSREKKERFSLILESASTNQTSMYLCASSSLLAGAYNEQFFGPGTRLTVL.

CDR3 in DNA: TGTGCCAGCAGCGTGGGAGAAGGGACCTACGAGCAGTACTTC. The encoded protein is CASSVGEGTYEQYF. The V call is TRBV9, the J call TRBJ2-7, with a tentative D call TRBD2 (5 bases). This CDR3 spans 14 amino acids. Germline values: CDR1 SGDLS, CDR2 YYNGEE. Trimming cost V 2 bases and J 2 bases, with 11 bases left between them.

This clone was picked up a small number of times. The V gene is TRBV6-1, the J gene TRBJ1-2; D is perhaps TRBD1 (6 bases). With 7 bases removed from V and 5 bases from J, the gap between germline ends came to 20 bases. CDR1 and CDR2 from the germline V gene are MNHNS and SASEGT. The CDR3 is 15 amino acids. CDR3 bases: TGTGCCAGCACCGAAGACAGGTCACATTTATATGGCTACACCTTC. Translating it yields CASTEDRSHLYGYTF.

This chain uses TRBV7-2 with TRBJ2-5; TRBD1 is a possible D gene (7 bases). Between the trimmed V and J ends, which lost 6 bases and 4 bases, there was a span of 18 bases. This CDR3 comprises 15 residues. CDR1 is SGHTA, CDR2 FQGNSA, per germline. The CDR3 DNA reads TGTGCCAGCAGACCGGGGGACGCAGGGGGAGAGACCCAGTACTTC. Translated: CASRPGDAGGETQYF.

This clone was observed a single time. This chain joins TRBV4-2 and TRBJ2-3; D may be TRBD2 (7 bases). There are 14 residues in the CDR3. V lost 0 bases to trimming and J lost 6 bases, with 10 bases between them. Germline lookup yields CDR1 LGHNA and CDR2 YNFKEQ. Here the CDR3 reads CASSQDRGADTQYF. CDR3 DNA sequence: TGTGCCAGCAGCCAAGATCGGGGGGCGGATACGCAGTATTTT.

This chain links TRBV27 with TRBJ2-3, with 8 bases fitting TRBD1. This CDR3 has 17 residues. CDR1 and CDR2 (germline): MNHEY, SMNVEV (reference sequence). The ends lost 4 bases at V and 6 bases at J; junction bases unmatched: 15. CDR3 bases: TGTGCCAGCAGTTCCTACCCCGGACAGGGCGATCGGGATACGCAGTATTTT. It codes for CASSSYPGQGDRDTQYF.

The genes are TRBV10-2 and TRBJ2-5, with 10 bases matching TRBD1. Germline V lookup: CDR1 WSHSY, CDR2 SAAADI. The length of the CDR3 is 15 residues. Unmatched junction bases numbered 10, after V lost 8 bases and J lost 4 bases. Here the CDR3 DNA reads TGCGCCAGCTTAGACGACAGGGGGCGCAGAGAGACCCAGTACTTC. It translates to CASLDDRGRRETQYF.

The CDR3 sequence: CASSQEDRGEKLFF. CDR3 nucleotide sequence: TGCGCCAGCAGCCAAGAGGACAGGGGGGAGAAACTGTTTTTT. The chain has TRBV4-3 and TRBJ1-4; 10 bases align to TRBD1. Looked up from germline, CDR1 is LGHNA and CDR2 is YSLEER. CDR3 size: 14 residues. V lost 0 bases to trimming and J lost 11 bases; unmatched junction nucleotides: 3.

This chain links TRBV28 with TRBJ2-4; D unclear. Germline assignment: CDR1 MDHEN and CDR2 SYDVKM. V lost 1 base to trimming and J lost 8 bases, with 6 bases between them. The CDR3 consists of 12 residues. CDR3: CASSLSRDIQYF. DNA of the CDR3: TGTGCCAGCAGTTTATCCCGGGACATTCAGTACTTC.

V and J are TRBV29-1 and TRBJ2-1, with D tentatively TRBD2 (6 bases). The V gene's germline CDR1 is SQVTM and CDR2 ANQGSEA. V gave up 6 bases and J gave up 11 bases, with 11 bases separating them. This CDR3 has 10 amino acids. DNA for the CDR3: TGCAGCGTGGGGCGGGACCAGCAGTTCTTC. Amino acid sequence: CSVGRDQQFF.

The genes are TRBV7-2 and TRBJ2-1; D might be TRBD2 (5 bases). The CDR3 covers 16 residues. Trimming removed 5 bases from V and 7 bases from J, with 21 bases in between. CDR1 and CDR2 from the germline V gene are SGHTA and FQGNSA. CDR3: CASSPHSSHRGNEQFF. DNA of the CDR3: TGTGCCAGCAGCCCCCACTCGTCCCACCGAGGGAATGAGCAGTTCTTC.

The rearrangement joins TRBV11-2 to TRBJ1-1, with D hard to call. This CDR3 comprises 15 residues. The germline V and J ends were trimmed by 5 bases and 0 bases, with 13 bases remaining between them. The germline V gene has CDR1 SGHAT and CDR2 FQNNGV. The CDR3, as DNA: TGTGCCAGCAGCCCTTCCACAGTTATGAACACTGAAGCTTTCTTT. Translating gives CASSPSTVMNTEAFF.

The CDR3 region has the DNA TGTGCCAGCAGTCTGGACAGGGGGCTGCAGGCGCCCCAGCATTTT. Its translation is CASSLDRGLQAPQHF. The J gene is TRBJ1-5, the V gene TRBV2, with TRBD1 identical over 11 bases. Unmatched junction bases numbered 9, after V lost 5 bases and J lost 9 bases. The CDR3 covers 15 residues. Per the germline V gene, CDR1 is SNHLY and CDR2 is FYNNEI.

The chain is built from TRBV11-2 and TRBJ1-4; no clear D. CDR1 is SGHAT, CDR2 FQNNGV, per germline. V was cut by 2 bases and J by 4 bases, with 14 bases left in between. CDR3 size: 16 residues. The DNA of the CDR3 is TGTGCCAGCAGCTTAAGACCGTGGGGAGATAATGAAAAACTGTTTTTT. Protein product: CASSLRPWGDNEKLFF.